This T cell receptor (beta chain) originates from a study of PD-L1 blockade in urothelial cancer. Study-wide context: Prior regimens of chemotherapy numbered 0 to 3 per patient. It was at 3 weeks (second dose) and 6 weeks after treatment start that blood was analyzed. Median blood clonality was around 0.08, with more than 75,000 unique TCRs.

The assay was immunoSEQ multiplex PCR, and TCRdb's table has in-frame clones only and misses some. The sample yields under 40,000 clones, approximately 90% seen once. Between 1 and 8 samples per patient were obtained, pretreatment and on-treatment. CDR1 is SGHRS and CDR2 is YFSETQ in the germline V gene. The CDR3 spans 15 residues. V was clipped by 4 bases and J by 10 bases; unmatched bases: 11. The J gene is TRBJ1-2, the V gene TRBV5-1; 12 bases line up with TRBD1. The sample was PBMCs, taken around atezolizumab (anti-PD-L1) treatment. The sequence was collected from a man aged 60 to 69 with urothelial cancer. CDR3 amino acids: CASSSGVGTGGPYTF. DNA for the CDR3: TGCGCCAGCAGCAGTGGGGTCGGGACAGGGGGCCCCTACACCTTC.